The rows below give T cell receptor beta chains drawn from one sample of a study of blood T cell repertoires in COVID-19. Only in-frame clones appear in the TCRdb table, and some are missing; sequencing was by immunoSEQ multiplex PCR. The sample lists about 140,000 clones, 86% occurring once. Material: peripheral blood. The receptors were gathered from a woman between 55 and 75 years old with acute or convalescent COVID-19. The CDR3 runs from the conserved cysteine through the conserved F or W. A D gene is named only where the DNA matches it firmly. Expanded clones get a size class; other rows say once, few or many, or leave the size out.

DNA: TGTGCCAGCAGCCCGAGGGGACTAGCGGCAACCACAGATACGCAGTATTTT
CDR3: CASSPRGLAATTDTQYF
size: .
D: TRBD2
J: TRBJ2-3
V: TRBV5-8

DNA: TGTGCCAGCAGTTTGTTATTCCAGGAGACCCAGTACTTC
CDR3: CASSLLFQETQYF
size: .
D: .
J: TRBJ2-5
V: TRBV12-3/TRBV12-4

DNA: TGTGCCAGCAGCCAAGGGTATACGGACTCCCTTCAAGAGACCCAGTACTTC
CDR3: CASSQGYTDSLQETQYF
size: .
D: .
J: TRBJ2-5
V: TRBV3-1/TRBV3-2

DNA: TGTGCCAGCAGCTTGGGACTAGCGGGGGGCTGGTACCAAGAGACCCAGTACTTC
CDR3: CASSLGLAGGWYQETQYF
size: .
D: TRBD2
J: TRBJ2-5
V: TRBV5-6

DNA: TGTGCCAGCAGCCGGGACAGGGGAACTACTAACTATGGCTACACCTTC
CDR3: CASSRDRGTTNYGYTF
size: .
D: TRBD1
J: TRBJ1-2
V: TRBV9

DNA: TGTGCCAGCAGCCAAACAGGGAACCAAGAGACCCAGTACTTC
CDR3: CASSQTGNQETQYF
size: once
D: .
J: TRBJ2-5
V: TRBV4-2

DNA: TGTGCCAGCAGTCAGCGGGGGGACTCCTACGAGCAGTACTTC
CDR3: CASSQRGDSYEQYF
size: .
D: TRBD2
J: TRBJ2-7
V: TRBV9

DNA: TGTGCCAGCAGCTTGGGACCGGCAGGGGCTTACTCCTACGAGCAGTACTTC
CDR3: CASSLGPAGAYSYEQYF
size: .
D: .
J: TRBJ2-7
V: TRBV5-6

DNA: TGTGCCAGCGGGGCGGGGGGATCTGGAAACACCATATATTTT
CDR3: CASGAGGSGNTIYF
size: .
D: .
J: TRBJ1-3
V: TRBV7-8

DNA: TGTGCCTCTCTAGCGGGCACAGATACGCAGTATTTT
CDR3: CASLAGTDTQYF
size: .
D: TRBD2
J: TRBJ2-3
V: TRBV12-3/TRBV12-4

DNA: TGTGCCAGCAGCTTGGCGACAGACCCTTATTCACCCCTCCACTTT
CDR3: CASSLATDPYSPLHF
size: .
D: .
J: TRBJ1-6
V: TRBV5-4

DNA: TGTGCCAGTAGTATACCAGGAACCTACAATGAGCAGTTCTTC
CDR3: CASSIPGTYNEQFF
size: once
D: .
J: TRBJ2-1
V: TRBV19

DNA: TGTGCCAGTAGTATCGTCGGTAAGAGCTACGAGCAGTACTTC
CDR3: CASSIVGKSYEQYF
size: .
D: .
J: TRBJ2-7
V: TRBV19